Listed below are T cell receptor beta chains from one sample, sequenced in a study of siplizumab effects on memory and regulatory T cells. Sequencing used immunoSEQ multiplex PCR; TCRdb keeps in-frame clones, though not all of them. Counted here are 70,000 or so clones, 91% occurring once; the ten biggest clones make up roughly 30%. Sequenced: CD8+ T cells sorted from blood. These receptors were obtained from a human donor in good health. The CDR3 runs from the conserved cysteine through the conserved F or W. The D gene is left open where the match is weak. Clone size is stated in some rows and not others, as once, few, many or a class when expanded.

d_call clone_size j_call v_call cdr3_nt cdr3_aa
. . TRBJ2-2 TRBV5-5 TGTGCCAGCAGCTTGGCAGGGATGGCCGGGGAGCTGTTTTTT CASSLAGMAGELFF
TRBD2 . TRBJ2-7 TRBV5-6 TGTGCCAGCAGCTTGGCCAGCGGGAGTTTCAACGAGCAGTACTTC CASSLASGSFNEQYF
. . TRBJ2-5 TRBV7-8 TGTGCCAGCAGTCACCCCACCTGGGGAGAGACCCAGTACTTC CASSHPTWGETQYF
. . TRBJ2-1 TRBV7-9 TGTGCCAGCAGCCCGAGGGATAGGGCCTACAATGAGCAGTTCTTC CASSPRDRAYNEQFF
TRBD1 . TRBJ2-7 TRBV5-1 TGCGCCAGCAGCTGGACAGGGATCTACGAGCAGTACTTC CASSWTGIYEQYF
. . TRBJ2-7 TRBV21-1 TGTGCCAGCAGCAAAGCGATAAGGAGCTACGAGCAGTACTTC CASSKAIRSYEQYF
TRBD1 . TRBJ2-7 TRBV29-1 TGCAGCGTCCCCGGGACAGGCTACGAGCAGTACTTC CSVPGTGYEQYF
. once TRBJ2-7 TRBV7-6 TGTGCCAGCAGCTTAAGCGACGGATACGAGCAGTACTTC CASSLSDGYEQYF
. . TRBJ2-2 TRBV19 TGTGCCAGTACTTCGCCCGGGGAGCTGTTTTTT CASTSPGELFF
TRBD1 . TRBJ2-7 TRBV4-1 TGCGCCAGCAGCCGTGCCGGGGCAGGGGGTTACTCCTACGAGCAGTACTTC CASSRAGAGGYSYEQYF
. . TRBJ2-5 TRBV5-6 TGTGCCAGCAGCTCACCCCCTCAAGAGACCCAGTACTTC CASSSPPQETQYF
. . TRBJ2-1 TRBV5-5 TGTGCCAGCAGCTGGACTTCAGGCAATGAGCAGTTCTTC CASSWTSGNEQFF
. . TRBJ1-5 TRBV2 TGTGCCAGCAGTGATATGGGTCAGGGGTTTATCGGCAATCAGCCCCAGCATTTT CASSDMGQGFIGNQPQHF
TRBD2 . TRBJ2-1 TRBV7-9 TGTGCCAGCAGCCAATCGAGACTAGCGGGAGGCAGCTCCTACAATGAGCAGTTCTTC CASSQSRLAGGSSYNEQFF
TRBD1 . TRBJ2-7 TRBV5-5 TGTGCCAGCAGCCTATCAGGATGGACAGGGGACCCCCACGAGCAGTACTTC CASSLSGWTGDPHEQYF
. . TRBJ2-5 TRBV2 TGTGCCAGCAGTGATTTCGAGGCTGGGCTAGCAGTAGAGACCCAGTACTTC CASSDFEAGLAVETQYF
. . TRBJ2-7 TRBV6-1 TGTGCCAGCAGGGTACAGGGCCTCGGCTCCTACGAGCAGTACTTC CASRVQGLGSYEQYF
. . TRBJ2-7 TRBV2 TGTGCCAGCAGTGAACTCCTCTCCTACGAGCAGTACTTC CASSELLSYEQYF
. . TRBJ2-3 TRBV2 TGTGCCAGCAGTGAAAGGGCCCGTTCCTTAGCCACAGATACGCAGTATTTT CASSERARSLATDTQYF
. . TRBJ2-1 TRBV9 TGTGCCAGCAGCGTAGGATTTAGGGACAATGAGCAGTTCTTC CASSVGFRDNEQFF
TRBD2 . TRBJ2-7 TRBV25-1 TGTGCCAGCAGTGAAGGGGACTACGTATACGAGCAGTACTTC CASSEGDYVYEQYF
. . TRBJ2-7 TRBV11-2 TGTGCCAGCAGCCTCAGACAGCAAACGTACGAGCAGTACTTC CASSLRQQTYEQYF
. . TRBJ1-1 TRBV9 TGTGCCAGCAGCCTCGGGGGGGACACTGAAGCTTTCTTT CASSLGGDTEAFF
. . TRBJ2-5 TRBV7-8 TGTGCCAGCAGCTTAGTAGGGGGCCCGGGAGGAGAGACCCAGTACTTC CASSLVGGPGGETQYF
. once TRBJ2-7 TRBV6-5 TGTGCCAGCAGCGAGGGGACCGGGGCCTACGAGCAGTACTTC CASSEGTGAYEQYF
. . TRBJ1-4 TRBV7-9 TGTGCCAGCACCTTGGGCGATGAAAAACTGTTTTTT CASTLGDEKLFF
. . TRBJ2-7 TRBV7-9 TGTGCCAGCAGCCCACCTCTGGGAATAGTATCCTACGAGCAGTACTTC CASSPPLGIVSYEQYF
. . TRBJ1-1 TRBV4-1 TGCGCCAGCAGCCAAGTAGACGCTGGGAAGACTGAAGCTTTCTTT CASSQVDAGKTEAFF
. . TRBJ2-4 TRBV4-2 TGTGCCAGCAGCCAAGATCGAGGGGCGGGAAACATTCAGTACTTC CASSQDRGAGNIQYF
. once TRBJ2-3 TRBV14 TGTGCCAGCAGCCGTCCAGCGGGAGATACGCAGTATTTT CASSRPAGDTQYF
. . TRBJ2-1 TRBV6-5 TGTGCCAGCAGCGCCCTGGAGAGCCGGGGTGAGCAGTTCTTC CASSALESRGEQFF
. once TRBJ2-5 TRBV7-9 TGTGCCAGCAGCCCCGCCGAGCAAGAGACCCAGTACTTC CASSPAEQETQYF
. . TRBJ2-7 TRBV9 TGTGCCAGCAGCGTAAGTAGGGATTCCTACGAGCAGTACTTC CASSVSRDSYEQYF
TRBD2 once TRBJ2-1 TRBV5-1 TGCGCCAGCAGCTTTAGCGGGGAGGGCTATGAGCAGTTCTTC CASSFSGEGYEQFF
TRBD1 . TRBJ2-2 TRBV4-2 TGTGCCAGCAGCCTGGTCGGACAGGGAAGGACCGGGGAGCTGTTTTTT CASSLVGQGRTGELFF
. . TRBJ2-7 TRBV4-1 TGCGCCAGCAGCCAAGTTCATCGCCGTGACAGTTCCTACGAGCAGTACTTC CASSQVHRRDSSYEQYF
TRBD1 . TRBJ2-7 TRBV12-5 TGTGCTAGTGGTTGGACTCTGGGGACAGGGGGTTACGAGCAGTACTTC CASGWTLGTGGYEQYF
. . TRBJ2-2 TRBV20-1 TGCAGTGCTAGCAGCACCGGGGAGCTGTTTTTT CSASSTGELFF
TRBD1 . TRBJ2-3 TRBV7-6 TGTGCCAGCAGCTCAGGGGGCGCGGCAGATACGCAGTATTTT CASSSGGAADTQYF
. once TRBJ2-7 TRBV4-1 TGCGCCAGCAGCCAAGAGTCCCCAGGGGGGTTGTTCTACGAGCAGTACTTC CASSQESPGGLFYEQYF
. . TRBJ2-5 TRBV29-1 TGCAGCGTTAGACAGGGAGGTGAGACCCAGTACTTC CSVRQGGETQYF
. . TRBJ2-1 TRBV21-1 TGTGCCAGCAGCAAACAGACTAGCGGGAGGAACTCCTACAATGAGCAGTTCTTC CASSKQTSGRNSYNEQFF